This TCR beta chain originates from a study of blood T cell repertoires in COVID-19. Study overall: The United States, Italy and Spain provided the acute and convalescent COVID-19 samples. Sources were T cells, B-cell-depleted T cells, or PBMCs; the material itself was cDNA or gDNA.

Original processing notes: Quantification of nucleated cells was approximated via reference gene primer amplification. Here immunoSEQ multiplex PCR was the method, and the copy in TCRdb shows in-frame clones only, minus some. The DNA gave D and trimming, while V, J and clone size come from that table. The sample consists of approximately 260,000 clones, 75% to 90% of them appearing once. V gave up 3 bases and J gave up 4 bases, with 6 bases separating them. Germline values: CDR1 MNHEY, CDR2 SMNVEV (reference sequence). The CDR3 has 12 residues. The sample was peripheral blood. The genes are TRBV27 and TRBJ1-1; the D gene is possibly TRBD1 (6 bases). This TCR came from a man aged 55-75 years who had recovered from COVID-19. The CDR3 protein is CASSLTGTEAFF. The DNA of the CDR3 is TGTGCCAGCAGTTTGACAGGCACTGAAGCTTTCTTT.